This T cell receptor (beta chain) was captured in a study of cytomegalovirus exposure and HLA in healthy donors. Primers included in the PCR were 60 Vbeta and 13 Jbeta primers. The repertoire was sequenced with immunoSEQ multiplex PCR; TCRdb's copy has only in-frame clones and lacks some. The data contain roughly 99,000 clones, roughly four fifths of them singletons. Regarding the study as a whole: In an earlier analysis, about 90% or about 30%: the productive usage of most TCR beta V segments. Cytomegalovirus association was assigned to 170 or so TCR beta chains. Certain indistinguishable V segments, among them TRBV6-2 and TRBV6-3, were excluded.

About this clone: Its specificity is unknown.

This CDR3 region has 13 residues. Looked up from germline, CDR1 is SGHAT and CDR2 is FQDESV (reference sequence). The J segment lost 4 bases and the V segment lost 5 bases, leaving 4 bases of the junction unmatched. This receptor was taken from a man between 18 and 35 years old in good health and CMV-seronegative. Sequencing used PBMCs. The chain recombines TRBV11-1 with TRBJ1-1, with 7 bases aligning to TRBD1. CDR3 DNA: TGTGCCAGCAGCGTTGACAGGGCCACTGAAGCTTTCTTT. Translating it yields CASSVDRATEAFF.